The clone carrying this TCR beta chain has a single count. The V gene's germline CDR1 is SGHTA and CDR2 FQGTGA. CDR3 size: 15 residues. Trimming pared 0 bases from V and 7 bases from J, leaving 15 bases between. This record belongs to a study of cytomegalovirus exposure and HLA in healthy donors. With 60 Vbeta and 13 Jbeta primers, the PCR was carried out. TCRdb keeps only in-frame clones here, not all; method: immunoSEQ multiplex PCR. The sample has fewer than 200,000 clones; over 75% are singletons. The sequence derives from a girl less than two years old in good health and CMV-seronegative. This chain connects TRBV7-3 to TRBJ1-2, with D perhaps TRBD1 (6 bases). Sequencing was performed on PBMCs. The CDR3 spells CASSLTGARAGGYTF. CDR3 DNA sequence: TGTGCCAGCAGCTTAACGGGGGCCAGGGCGGGTGGCTACACCTTC.